The 30 T cell receptor beta chains presented below share a single source sample, sequenced in a study of CD8 T cells in Susac syndrome. With random hexamers, roughly 0.45 to 1 ug RNA was reverse transcribed. TCRdb passed the immunoSEQ multiplex PCR reads through MiXCR, listing each CDR3 protein once. The table lists approximately 180,000 distinct CDR3 sequences, approximately 93% of them singletons. The material sequenced was CD4+ T cells from PBMCs. The origin of the receptors is a human donor with multiple sclerosis.

The chain joins TRBV3-1 to TRBJ1-6; D gene ambiguous. From germline, CDR1 is LGHDT and CDR2 YNNKEL (reference sequence). The CDR3 has 15 amino acids. V lost 2 bases and J 5 bases, leaving 10 bases between the germline ends. CDR3 sequence (DNA): TGTGCCAGCAGCCAAAGTGGTTGGGATAATTCACCCCTCCACTTT. Translating gives CASSQSGWDNSPLHF.

The chain uses TRBV4-1 and TRBJ1-5, with D maybe TRBD1 (6 bases). Trimming cost V 2 bases and J 1 base, with 15 bases left between them. CDR1 and CDR2 from the germline V gene are MGHRA and YSYEKL. The CDR3 has 17 residues. This CDR3 reads CASSQSTGIVSNQPQHF. The CDR3 nucleotides are TGCGCCAGCAGCCAAAGTACAGGGATTGTAAGCAATCAGCCCCAGCATTTT.

In the case of this clonotype: Compared with germline, one end of the junction differs, possibly owing to a read error. The gene calls are TRBV5-1 and TRBJ1-1, with D possibly being TRBD1 (5 bases). In germline, CDR1 is SGHRS, CDR2 YFSETQ. The CDR3 is made up of 14 amino acids. The CDR3 nucleotides are TGTGCCAGCAGTTTGGAGGGACCGAACACTGAAGCTTTCTTT. Translating it yields CASSLEGPNTEAFF.

The J gene is TRBJ1-2, the V gene TRBV29-1, with 7 bases that match TRBD1. V lost 8 bases and J lost 3; bases outside the gene matches: 3. Germline V gene sequence: CDR1 SQVTM, CDR2 ANQGSEA. There are 11 residues in the CDR3. The CDR3 protein is CSIGQDYGYTF. CDR3 nucleotide sequence: TGCAGCATAGGACAGGACTATGGCTACACCTTC.

The J gene is TRBJ2-6, the V gene TRBV12-3 or TRBV12-4, with D unclear. The CDR3 has 14 amino acids. V lost 2 bases to trimming and J lost 2 bases, with 4 bases between them. CDR3 in DNA: TGTGCCAGCAGTTTATCTCCTGGGGCCAACGTCCTGACTTTC. Its protein product is CASSLSPGANVLTF.

The chain uses TRBV4-1 and TRBJ2-7, with D perhaps matching TRBD1 or TRBD2 (9 bases each). The CDR3 extends over 20 amino acids. Per the germline V gene, CDR1 is MGHRA and CDR2 is YSYEKL. Trimming cost V 0 bases and J 0 bases, with 24 bases left between them. The chain's CDR3 is CASSQDNRDRVGLASYEQYF. CDR3 DNA: TGCGCCAGCAGCCAAGATAACAGGGACAGGGTGGGACTAGCCTCCTACGAGCAGTACTTC.

V and J are TRBV20-1 and TRBJ2-3; D might be TRBD1 or TRBD2, each matching 5 bases. CDR3 length: 15 residues. Trimming removed 0 bases from V and 6 bases from J, with 16 bases in between. Germline V gives CDR1 DFQATT, CDR2 SNEGSKA (reference sequence). CDR3 sequence reads: CSARDARGPEDTQYF. DNA of the CDR3: TGCAGTGCTAGAGACGCTCGGGGCCCGGAGGATACGCAGTATTTT.

V gene TRBV3-1 combines with J gene TRBJ1-2, with 9 bases aligning to TRBD1. V lost 2 bases to trimming and J lost 8 bases; unmatched junction nucleotides: 9. The CDR3 contains 15 residues. Germline assignment: CDR1 LGHDT and CDR2 YNNKEL (reference sequence). The CDR3 reads CASSQPTGQGTGYTF. The CDR3 DNA reads as TGTGCCAGCAGCCAACCTACAGGACAGGGGACCGGCTACACCTTC. The whole variable domain, filled in from reference TRBV3-1 and TRBJ1-2, reads DTAVSQTPKYLVTQMGNDKSIKCEQNLGHDTMYWYKQDSKKFLKIMFSYNNKELIINETVPNRFSPKSPDKAHLNLHINSLELGDSAVYFCASSQPTGQGTGYTFGSGTRLTVV.

The chain employs TRBV19 and TRBJ2-5; perhaps TRBD2 as D (6 bases). CDR3 length: 13 amino acids. Per the germline V gene, CDR1 is LNHDA and CDR2 is SQIVND (reference sequence). The V gene lost 8 bases and the J gene lost 0 bases, with 10 bases spanning the gap. DNA of the CDR3: TGTGCCAGTGGCCGGACTAACCAAGAGACCCAGTACTTC. Translating it yields CASGRTNQETQYF.

The chain is built from TRBV18 and TRBJ1-1, with TRBD1 as a possible D gene (6 bases). From germline, CDR1 is KGHSH and CDR2 LQKENI. The CDR3 spans 16 residues. Trimming removed 5 bases from V and 4 bases from J, with 20 bases in between. CDR3: CASSSNVIRGGTEAFF. CDR3 sequence (DNA): TGTGCCAGCTCATCAAATGTTATTCGAGGGGGCACTGAAGCTTTCTTT.

This clonotype was observed a few times. This chain connects TRBV5-4 to TRBJ1-2; D not resolved. V dropped 4 bases and J dropped 2 bases, with 3 bases sitting between them. Germline V lookup: CDR1 SGHNT, CDR2 YYREEE (reference sequence). The CDR3 sequence is 11 residues long. The CDR3 region is CASSNNYGYTF. The CDR3 nucleotides read TGTGCCAGCAGCAACAACTATGGCTACACCTTC.

The chain has TRBV18 and TRBJ2-5; D could derive from TRBD1 or TRBD2 (6 bases each). Germline V gene data show CDR1 as KGHSH and CDR2 as LQKENI. The CDR3 consists of 14 residues. V was shortened by 0 bases and J by 4 bases, with 9 bases between the two germline ends. CDR3 sequence reads: CASSPPPGAETQYF. CDR3 nucleotides: TGTGCCAGCTCACCACCTCCGGGGGCAGAGACCCAGTACTTC.

The rearrangement links TRBV4-3 to TRBJ2-1; the D is unclear. CDR1 is LGHNA, CDR2 YSLEER, per germline. The CDR3 extends over 12 amino acids. Trimming took 2 bases from V and 6 from J, leaving 5 bases between them. Here the CDR3 reads CASSQSFNEQFF. For the CDR3, the DNA is TGCGCCAGCAGCCAAAGTTTCAATGAGCAGTTCTTC.

This chain uses TRBV30 with TRBJ1-2; TRBD1 matches 11 bases. With V trimmed by 0 bases and J by 6 bases, 9 bases remained unmatched. This CDR3 is built from 16 residues. Germline CDR1 and CDR2: GTSNPN and SVGIG (reference sequence). Written as DNA, the CDR3 is TGTGCCTGGAGTGTACTAGGGGACAGGGGGAAGGATGGCTACACCTTC. Its translation is CAWSVLGDRGKDGYTF. The full variable domain, its missing parts supplied by reference TRBV30 and TRBJ1-2, is SQTIHQWPATLVQPVGSPLSLECTVEGTSNPNLYWYRQAAGRGLQLLFYSVGIGQISSEVPQNLSASRPQDRQFILSSKKLLLSDSGFYLCAWSVLGDRGKDGYTFGSGTRLTVV.

The chain employs TRBV3-1 and TRBJ2-5, with 9 bases that match TRBD1. The CDR3 totals 16 residues. Germline assignment: CDR1 LGHDT and CDR2 YNNKEL (reference sequence). With 3 bases clipped from V and 2 bases from J, the junction kept 7 bases outside the gene matches. CDR3 nucleotide sequence: TGTGCCAGCAGCCATGTGGGAGGGACAGGGCAAGAGACCCAGTACTTC. Amino acids: CASSHVGGTGQETQYF.

This clonotype was seen just once. The chain couples TRBV5-4 to TRBJ1-1; no clear D gene. This CDR3 region has 14 residues. Germline CDR1 is SGHNT and CDR2 is YYREEE (reference sequence). V was trimmed by 4 bases and J by 1 base, leaving 11 bases between them. CDR3 nucleotides: TGTGCCAGCAGCGGGGTTAATGGGAACACTGAAGCTTTCTTT. The encoded protein is CASSGVNGNTEAFF.

The chain carries TRBV30 and TRBJ1-4, with 8 bases identical to TRBD1. Germline lookup yields CDR1 GTSNPN and CDR2 SVGIG (reference sequence). V lost 4 bases and J lost 0; bases outside the gene matches: 4. The CDR3 consists of 15 residues. In DNA, the CDR3 is TGTGCCTGGACGGGACAGGTCGCAACTAATGAAAAACTGTTTTTT. This encodes CAWTGQVATNEKLFF.

V is TRBV19 and J is TRBJ2-4, with 11 bases identical to TRBD2. The CDR3 runs to 17 residues. Germline assignment: CDR1 LNHDA and CDR2 SQIVND (reference sequence). V was clipped by 5 bases and J by 0 bases; unmatched bases: 6. This chain's CDR3 is CASSLLAGGLAKNIQYF. The CDR3 DNA reads TGTGCCAGTAGTTTATTAGCGGGGGGGCTAGCCAAAAACATTCAGTACTTC.

The gene calls are TRBV2 and TRBJ2-1; no clear D gene. The CDR3 has 15 residues. Germline V gene data show CDR1 as SNHLY and CDR2 as FYNNEI. Trimming left V 2 bases short and J 1 base short, with 9 bases between. In DNA form, the CDR3 reads TGTGCCAGCAGTGAACTAGTAGGGTCCTACAATGAGCAGTTCTTC. This sequence encodes CASSELVGSYNEQFF.

This chain links TRBV18 with TRBJ2-7; D is ambiguous. Between the trimmed V and J ends, which lost 5 bases and 0 bases, there was a span of 11 bases. CDR1 and CDR2 from the germline V gene are KGHSH and LQKENI. The CDR3 runs 14 residues. The chain's CDR3 is CASSSPGSSYEQYF. Written as DNA, the CDR3 is TGTGCCAGCTCATCTCCCGGGTCCTCCTACGAGCAGTACTTC. The whole variable domain, filled in from reference TRBV18 and TRBJ2-7, reads NAGVMQNPRHLVRRRGQEARLRCSPMKGHSHVYWYRQLPEEGLKFMVYLQKENIIDESGMPKERFSAEFPKEGPSILRIQQVVRGDSAAYFCASSSPGSSYEQYFGPGTRLTVT.

The chain joins TRBV2 to TRBJ1-2; D is perhaps TRBD1 (5 bases). V was pared by 2 bases and J by 7 bases, with 8 bases between. Germline CDR1 is SNHLY and CDR2 is FYNNEI. The CDR3 totals 12 residues. The CDR3 protein is CASSEQGRGYTF. The CDR3 DNA is TGTGCCAGCAGTGAACAGGGCCGTGGCTACACCTTC.

The chain is built from TRBV19 and TRBJ2-2; no clear D. The V end lost 8 bases, the J end lost 1 base, and 14 bases lay between the germline ends. The CDR3 loop spans 15 amino acids. CDR1 LNHDA and CDR2 SQIVND come from the germline V gene (reference sequence). CDR3 DNA: TGTGCCAGTCAAATTCCCCCCGGGAACACCGGGGAGCTGTTTTTT. Protein: CASQIPPGNTGELFF.

J is TRBJ2-7 and V is TRBV28, with D uncertain. CDR3 length equals 12 residues. Looked up from germline, CDR1 is MDHEN and CDR2 is SYDVKM. The ends were cut back, 6 bases at V and 2 bases at J, with 8 bases in the middle. CDR3 sequence: CASRYGTYEQYF. In DNA, the CDR3 is TGTGCCAGCAGGTATGGAACCTACGAGCAGTACTTC. Full variable domain (outside the CDR3, taken from reference TRBV28 and TRBJ2-7): DVKVTQSSRYLVKRTGEKVFLECVQDMDHENMFWYRQDPGLGLRLIYFSYDVKMKEKGDIPEGYSVSREKKERFSLILESASTNQTSMYLCASRYGTYEQYFGPGTRLTVT.

Only one count was recorded for this clonotype. The V and J genes are TRBV28 and TRBJ1-5; no firm D call. Germline CDR1 is MDHEN and CDR2 is SYDVKM. Trimming pared 5 bases from V and 0 bases from J, leaving 14 bases between. This CDR3 has 16 residues. The CDR3 sequence: CASSPPEVGSNQPQHF. The DNA for the CDR3 is TGTGCCAGCAGTCCCCCAGAAGTGGGTAGCAATCAGCCCCAGCATTTT.

V is TRBV12-3 or TRBV12-4 and J is TRBJ2-7; TRBD1 matches 8 bases. CDR3 length: 13 amino acids. V lost 9 bases, J lost 3 bases, and 7 bases stayed unmatched. In DNA form, the CDR3 reads TGTGCCAGTCAATCGACAGGGGTCTACGAGCAGTACTTC. It is translated as CASQSTGVYEQYF.

The chain combines TRBV2 with TRBJ1-5, with 7 bases identical to TRBD1. The CDR3 runs 18 residues. Germline assignment: CDR1 SNHLY and CDR2 FYNNEI. Trimming at V came to 2 bases and at J to 7 bases, leaving 17 bases not matched to a gene. The CDR3 here is CASSERGRFVLSGQPQHF. In DNA form, the CDR3 reads TGTGCCAGCAGTGAAAGGGGGCGATTTGTTTTGTCGGGGCAGCCCCAGCATTTT.

A few counts support this clonotype. The V and J genes are TRBV12-3 or TRBV12-4 and TRBJ1-1, with 8 bases aligning to TRBD1. Unmatched junction bases numbered 6, after V lost 7 bases and J lost 5 bases. The CDR3 loop spans 13 amino acids. DNA for the CDR3: TGTGCCAGCAACCGACAGGGGCGAACTGAAGCTTTCTTT. Translating it yields CASNRQGRTEAFF.

The chain recombines TRBV6-5 with TRBJ1-2, with a weak D call TRBD1 (5 bases). Trimming took 0 bases from V and 4 from J, leaving 9 bases between them. Germline V gene sequence: CDR1 MNHEY, CDR2 SVGAGI. This CDR3 region has 14 residues. In nucleotides, the CDR3 is TGTGCCAGCAGTTACTCGGCGACAGTCTATGGCTACACCTTC. This gives the protein CASSYSATVYGYTF.

The chain recombines TRBV5-1 with TRBJ2-1, with 8 bases fitting TRBD2. The V and J ends lost 3 bases and 6 bases, in that order; junction bases with no gene match: 11. The CDR3 totals 16 residues. CDR1 is SGHRS and CDR2 is YFSETQ in the germline V gene. CDR3 sequence: CASSSRGEAGVNEQFF. For the CDR3, the DNA is TGCGCCAGCAGCTCCCGGGGGGAAGCGGGAGTCAATGAGCAGTTCTTC.

CDR3 residues: CATSRDGDEQYF. The CDR3 region has the DNA TGTGCCACCAGCAGAGATGGGGACGAGCAGTACTTC. The V gene is TRBV15, the J gene TRBJ2-7; D is unclear. CDR1 is LNHNV and CDR2 is YYDKDF in the germline V gene (reference sequence). The CDR3 sequence is 12 residues long. V was cut by 0 bases and J by 5 bases, with 5 bases left in between.